This TCR beta chain stems from a study of regulatory T cells in long-lasting Graves disease. In building TCR beta libraries, iRepertoire HTBI primers were used together with Arm-PCR of CDR3 regions. TCRdb called the multiplex PCR reads again in MiXCR, with one record for every CDR3 protein. The sample has 540,000 or so distinct CDR3 sequences, approximately 13% seen once. V trimming: 9 bases; J trimming: 3 bases; junction bases outside the gene matches: 2. The CDR3 consists of 13 residues. Per the germline V gene, CDR1 is KGHDR and CDR2 is SFDVKD. Time point here: newly diagnosed GD, antithyroid drugs for less than 3 months. The TCR library used RNA extracted from PBMCs. Staff took roughly 8.1 milliliters of peripheral blood and put it into EDTA tubes. Regarding this clonotype: The antigen is not known.

The study, taken as a whole, reports: Compared with new cases, persistent Graves' patients showed reduced TCR diversity.

The same sample was also used in a study of T cells in Graves' hyperthyroidism and ophthalmopathy. That study reports: The primer set for the first-round RT-PCR of the TCR CDR3 was HTBI.

The sequencing used peripheral blood mononuclear cells (PBMCs), collected at new diagnosis, from a patient treated with antithyroid drugs. The TCR was taken from a young man with Graves disease. The chain employs TRBV24-1 and TRBJ2-1, with 9 bases that match TRBD1. The CDR3 DNA sequence: TGTGCCACCGGGACAGGGTACTACAATGAGCAGTTCTTC. Translating it yields CATGTGYYNEQFF.